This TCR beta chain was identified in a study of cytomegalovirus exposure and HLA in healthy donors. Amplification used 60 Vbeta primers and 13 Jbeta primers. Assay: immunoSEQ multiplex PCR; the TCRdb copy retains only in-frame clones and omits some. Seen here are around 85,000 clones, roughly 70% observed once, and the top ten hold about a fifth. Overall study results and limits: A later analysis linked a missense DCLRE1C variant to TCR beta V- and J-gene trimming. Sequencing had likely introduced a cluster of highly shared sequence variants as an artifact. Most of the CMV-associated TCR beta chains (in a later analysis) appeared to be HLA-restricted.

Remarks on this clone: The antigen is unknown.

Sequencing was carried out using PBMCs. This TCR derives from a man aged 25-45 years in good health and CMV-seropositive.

The CDR3 loop is CASSYLAGGYEQYF. The CDR3 region has the DNA TGTGCCAGCAGTTATCTAGCGGGGGGCTACGAGCAGTACTTC. The genes are TRBV28 and TRBJ2-7; 11 nucleotides agree with TRBD2. V was pared by 4 bases and J by 3 bases, with 2 bases of the junction left unmatched. The V gene's germline CDR1 is MDHEN and CDR2 SYDVKM. The CDR3 runs to 14 residues. Variable domain in full (rest from reference TRBV28 and TRBJ2-7): DVKVTQSSRYLVKRTGEKVFLECVQDMDHENMFWYRQDPGLGLRLIYFSYDVKMKEKGDIPEGYSVSREKKERFSLILESASTNQTSMYLCASSYLAGGYEQYFGPGTRLTVT.